A single sample is the source of the 17 T cell receptor beta chains below, sequenced in a study of cytomegalovirus exposure and HLA in healthy donors. Researchers ran the PCR with 60 Vbeta and 13 Jbeta primers. Clones were sequenced by immunoSEQ multiplex PCR, and TCRdb holds only the in-frame ones, with some missing. Recorded here are 55,000 to 85,000 clones; the top ten clones represent roughly 2.4%. The sequenced material came from PBMCs. Receptor source: a female donor in good health and CMV-seropositive.

The chain combines TRBV25-1 with TRBJ1-1, with 8 bases that match TRBD1. The CDR3 loop spans 14 amino acids. CDR1 and CDR2 from the germline V gene are MGHDK and SYGVNS. The V and J ends lost 0 bases and 5 bases, in that order; junction bases with no gene match: 2. CDR3 amino acids: CASSEYGDRTEAFF. DNA of the CDR3: TGTGCCAGCAGTGAATACGGGGACAGGACTGAAGCTTTCTTT.

The chain is built from TRBV5-1 and TRBJ2-1; no reliable D call. This CDR3 spans 12 amino acids. The germline V gene has CDR1 SGHRS and CDR2 YFSETQ. Trimming shortened V by 2 bases and J by 5 bases, and 5 bases separated the two germline ends. The CDR3 sequence: CASSFDNNEQFF. CDR3 nucleotide sequence: TGCGCCAGCAGCTTCGACAACAATGAGCAGTTCTTC. Together with reference TRBV5-1 and TRBJ2-1, the CDR3 gives the full variable domain: KAGVTQTPRYLIKTRGQQVTLSCSPISGHRSVSWYQQTPGQGLQFLFEYFSETQRNKGNFPGRFSGRQFSNSRSEMNVSTLELGDSALYLCASSFDNNEQFFGPGTRLTVL.

The genes are TRBV6-1 and TRBJ1-4, with TRBD1 as a possible D gene (5 bases). CDR3 length equals 16 residues. CDR1 and CDR2 from the germline V gene are MNHNS and SASEGT. The V end lost 4 bases, the J end lost 7 bases, and 19 bases lay between the germline ends. The CDR3 here is CASSAETTLGGEKLFF. The DNA of the CDR3 is TGTGCCAGCAGTGCGGAGACAACCCTGGGGGGTGAAAAACTGTTTTTT.

The chain joins TRBV4-3 to TRBJ2-7; tentatively, D is TRBD2 (6 bases). The length of the CDR3 is 15 residues. V lost 2 bases and J lost 3, with 14 bases in between. From germline, CDR1 is LGHNA and CDR2 YSLEER. CDR3 in DNA: TGCGCCAGCAGCCAAATTTGGGAGGCCGGCTACGAGCAGTACTTC. Protein product: CASSQIWEAGYEQYF.

This clone is identified as medium-sized from frequency. The rearrangement joins TRBV11-2 to TRBJ2-6, with 9 bases identical to TRBD1. The CDR3 loop spans 17 amino acids. Trimming at V came to 2 bases and at J to 4 bases, leaving 6 bases not matched to a gene. CDR1 and CDR2 from the germline V gene are SGHAT and FQNNGV. The DNA of the CDR3 is TGTGCCAGCAGCTTATGGACAGGGGTTGAGGGGGCCAACGTCCTGACTTTC. Its protein is CASSLWTGVEGANVLTF.

V gene TRBV28 combines with J gene TRBJ1-2, with D possibly TRBD1 on 5 matching bases. V was clipped by 6 bases and J by 1 base, with 21 bases between them. The CDR3 is 17 residues long. Germline V gene data show CDR1 as MDHEN and CDR2 as SYDVKM. CDR3 DNA sequence: TGTGCCAGCAGCCCCTCCACAGGTGGACCTTTTAACTATGGCTACACCTTC. Translated: CASSPSTGGPFNYGYTF.

The genes are TRBV4-3 and TRBJ1-4; no firm D call. This CDR3 has 17 residues. The germline V gene has CDR1 LGHNA and CDR2 YSLEER. The germline V and J ends were trimmed by 0 bases and 4 bases, with 15 bases remaining between them. The CDR3 is CASSQDGITAFNEKLFF. In DNA form, the CDR3 reads TGCGCCAGCAGCCAAGACGGGATAACAGCTTTTAATGAAAAACTGTTTTTT.

V usage is TRBV6-5 and J usage is TRBJ2-5, with a weak D call TRBD1 (6 bases). The V gene's germline CDR1 is MNHEY and CDR2 SVGAGI. CDR3 size: 14 residues. V was cut by 6 bases and J by 5 bases, with 16 bases left in between. The CDR3 DNA reads TGTGCCAGCAGGCCCTGGGGGCCGCGGGAGACCCAGTACTTC. This encodes CASRPWGPRETQYF.

The chain uses TRBV7-6 and TRBJ2-7; 9 nucleotides line up with TRBD2. The CDR3 extends over 16 amino acids. Germline loops: CDR1 SGHVS, CDR2 FNYEAQ. The V and J ends lost 0 bases and 6 bases, in that order; junction bases with no gene match: 9. The CDR3 reads CASSLAGEAGGSEQYF. For the CDR3, the DNA is TGTGCCAGCAGCTTAGCGGGGGAAGCGGGGGGAAGCGAGCAGTACTTC.

J is TRBJ1-4 and V is TRBV5-1, with TRBD1 matching 8 bases. J was trimmed by 3 bases and V by 4 bases; bases with no gene match: 8. Germline lookup yields CDR1 SGHRS and CDR2 YFSETQ. The CDR3 is 16 residues long. In DNA, the CDR3 is TGCGCCAGCAGCGTGGGATCGGGACAGGCTAATGAAAAACTGTTTTTT. As protein: CASSVGSGQANEKLFF.

The chain has TRBV7-8 and TRBJ1-1; TRBD1 matches at 8 bases. This CDR3 region has 14 residues. The germline V gene encodes CDR1 SGHVS and CDR2 FQNEAQ. V lost 4 bases to trimming and J lost 3 bases; unmatched junction nucleotides: 4. The CDR3 reads CASSYTTGDTEAFF. The CDR3 nucleotides read TGTGCCAGCAGCTACACGACAGGGGACACTGAAGCTTTCTTT.

The rearrangement links TRBV10-3 to TRBJ1-6; D ambiguous. The V end was cut by 0 bases, the J end by 7 bases, with 7 bases between. Germline assignment: CDR1 ENHRY and CDR2 SYGVKD. The CDR3 totals 14 residues. The CDR3 bases are TGTGCCATCAGTGAGTCGGACTCAAATTCACCCCTCCACTTT. Translated: CAISESDSNSPLHF.

The rearrangement links TRBV5-4 to TRBJ1-3; D is uncertain. This CDR3 is built from 16 residues. V lost 3 bases and J 0 bases, leaving 13 bases between the germline ends. The germline V gene encodes CDR1 SGHNT and CDR2 YYREEE (reference sequence). The CDR3 sequence is CASSSETVSSGNTIYF. CDR3 coding DNA: TGTGCCAGCAGCTCGGAAACAGTGAGCTCTGGAAACACCATATATTTT. The full variable domain, in which reference TRBV5-4 and TRBJ1-3 provide the parts outside the CDR3, is ETGVTQSPTHLIKTRGQQVTLRCSSQSGHNTVSWYQQALGQGPQFIFQYYREEENGRGNFPPRFSGLQFPNYSSELNVNALELDDSALYLCASSSETVSSGNTIYFGEGSWLTVV.

The chain employs TRBV28 and TRBJ1-5; tentative D call: TRBD1 (5 bases). The CDR3 has 12 amino acids. V was clipped by 7 bases and J by 5 bases, with 9 bases between them. From germline, CDR1 is MDHEN and CDR2 SYDVKM. CDR3 bases: TGTGCCAGCACCAGGGTGCATCAGCCCCAGCATTTT. The encoded protein is CASTRVHQPQHF.

The chain combines TRBV11-2 with TRBJ1-1; 8 bases are a match to TRBD1. The V gene end was trimmed by 5 bases and the J gene end by 1 base; junction bases not matched to a gene: 18. Per germline, CDR1 SGHAT and CDR2 FQNNGV. The length of the CDR3 is 19 residues. Written as DNA, the CDR3 is TGTGCCAGCAGCCTTCAAGCTTCCGGACAGGGCATTAAGAACACTGAAGCTTTCTTT. Protein sequence: CASSLQASGQGIKNTEAFF.

This chain joins TRBV2 and TRBJ1-3, with no clear D. Trimming pared 6 bases from V and 0 bases from J, leaving 15 bases between. This CDR3 contains 16 residues. The germline V gene encodes CDR1 SNHLY and CDR2 FYNNEI. CDR3 residues: CASSASPGNSGNTIYF. CDR3 in DNA: TGTGCCAGCAGCGCATCTCCCGGGAACTCTGGAAACACCATATATTTT.

The chain employs TRBV18 and TRBJ2-1; D perhaps matches TRBD2 (6 bases). The CDR3 loop spans 12 amino acids. CDR1 and CDR2 (germline): KGHSH, LQKENI. The V end was cut by 5 bases, the J end by 8 bases, with 10 bases between. The CDR3 sequence is CASSTSRDEQFF. As DNA, the CDR3 is TGTGCCAGCTCAACTAGCAGAGATGAGCAGTTCTTC.